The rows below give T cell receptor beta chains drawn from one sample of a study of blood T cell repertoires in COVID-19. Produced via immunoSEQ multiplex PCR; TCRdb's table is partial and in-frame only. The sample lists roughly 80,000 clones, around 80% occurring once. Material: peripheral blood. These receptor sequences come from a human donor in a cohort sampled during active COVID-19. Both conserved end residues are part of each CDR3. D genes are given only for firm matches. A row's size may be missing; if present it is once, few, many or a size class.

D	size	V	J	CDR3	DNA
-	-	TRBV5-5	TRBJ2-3	CASSLGSRLGTDTQYF	TGTGCCAGCAGCTTAGGGTCCAGACTAGGCACAGATACGCAGTATTTT
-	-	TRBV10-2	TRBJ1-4	CATLEEGTEKLFF	TGCGCCACCCTGGAGGAGGGAACTGAAAAACTGTTTTTT
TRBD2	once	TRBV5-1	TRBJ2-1	CASSSSVLAGNEQFF	TGCGCCAGCAGCTCCTCCGTATTAGCGGGGAATGAGCAGTTCTTC
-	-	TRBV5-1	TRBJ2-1	CASRLVGDEQFF	TGCGCCAGCAGACTCGTAGGGGATGAGCAGTTCTTC
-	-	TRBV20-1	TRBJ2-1	CSATLPYEQFF	TGCAGTGCCACTTTACCTTATGAGCAGTTCTTC
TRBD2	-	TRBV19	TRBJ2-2	CASTHLAGNTGELFF	TGTGCCAGTACCCACCTAGCGGGGAACACCGGGGAGCTGTTTTTT
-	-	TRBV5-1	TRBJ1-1	CASSGQGNTEAFF	TGCGCCAGCAGCGGGCAGGGGAACACTGAAGCTTTCTTT
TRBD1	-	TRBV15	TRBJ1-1	CATSPRGTGNTEAFF	TGTGCCACCAGCCCGCGGGGGACAGGGAACACTGAAGCTTTCTTT
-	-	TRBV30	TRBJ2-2	CAWTGQNTGELFF	TGTGCCTGGACGGGACAGAACACCGGGGAGCTGTTTTTT
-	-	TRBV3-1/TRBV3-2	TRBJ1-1	CASSQRRRFAEAFF	TGTGCCAGCAGCCAACGGCGCAGGTTCGCTGAAGCTTTCTTT
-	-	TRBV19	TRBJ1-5	CASSIDQGFVGNQPQHF	TGTGCCAGTAGTATAGACCAGGGTTTTGTAGGCAATCAGCCCCAGCATTTT